This T cell receptor (beta chain) emerged from a study of T cell responses to AZD1222 COVID-19 vaccine. Findings and caveats of the study: Without day 14 samples, only post-peak T cell repertoires were studied.

Details on this clone: Its antigen is unidentified.

Using immunoSEQ multiplex PCR, the repertoire was profiled, and TCRdb retains in-frame clones only, with some absent. The data hold more than 150,000 clones, with under 95% observed a single time. The germline V and J ends were trimmed by 5 bases and 0 bases, with 10 bases remaining between them. Germline V gene sequence: CDR1 SGHVS, CDR2 FNYEAQ. This CDR3 spans 15 amino acids. The chain is built from TRBV7-6 and TRBJ2-2; D possibly corresponds to TRBD1 (6 bases). The sequenced sample was peripheral blood, obtained 28 days after the second AZD1222 dose. This clonotype was obtained from an adult who received the AZD1222 COVID-19 vaccine. The CDR3 DNA reads TGTGCCAGCAGCCTGACAGGTGCGAACACCGGGGAGCTGTTTTTT. Translating it yields CASSLTGANTGELFF.